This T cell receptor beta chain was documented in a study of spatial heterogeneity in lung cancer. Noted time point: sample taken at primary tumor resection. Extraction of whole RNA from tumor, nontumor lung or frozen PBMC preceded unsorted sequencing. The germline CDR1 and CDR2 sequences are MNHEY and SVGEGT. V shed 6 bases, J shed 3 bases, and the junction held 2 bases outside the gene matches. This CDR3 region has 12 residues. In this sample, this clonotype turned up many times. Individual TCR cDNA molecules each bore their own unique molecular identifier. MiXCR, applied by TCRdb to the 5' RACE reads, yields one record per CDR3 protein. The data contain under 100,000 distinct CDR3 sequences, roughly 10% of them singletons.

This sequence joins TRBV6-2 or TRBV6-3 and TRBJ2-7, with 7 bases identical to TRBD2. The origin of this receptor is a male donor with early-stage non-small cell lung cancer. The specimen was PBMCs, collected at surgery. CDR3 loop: CASSTGGYEQYF. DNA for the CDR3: TGTGCCAGCAGCACGGGGGGCTACGAGCAGTACTTC.